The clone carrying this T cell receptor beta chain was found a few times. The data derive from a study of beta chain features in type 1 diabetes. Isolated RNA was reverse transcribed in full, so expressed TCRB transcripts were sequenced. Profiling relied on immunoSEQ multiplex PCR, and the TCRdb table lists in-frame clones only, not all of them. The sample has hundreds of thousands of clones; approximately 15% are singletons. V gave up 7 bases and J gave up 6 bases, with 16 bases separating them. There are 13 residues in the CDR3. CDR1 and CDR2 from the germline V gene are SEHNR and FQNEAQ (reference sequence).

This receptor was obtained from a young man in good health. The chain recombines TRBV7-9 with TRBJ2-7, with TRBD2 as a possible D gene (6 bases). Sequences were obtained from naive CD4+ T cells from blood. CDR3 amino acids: CASTPRESAEQYF. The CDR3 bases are TGTGCCAGCACCCCACGGGAGTCGGCCGAGCAGTACTTC.